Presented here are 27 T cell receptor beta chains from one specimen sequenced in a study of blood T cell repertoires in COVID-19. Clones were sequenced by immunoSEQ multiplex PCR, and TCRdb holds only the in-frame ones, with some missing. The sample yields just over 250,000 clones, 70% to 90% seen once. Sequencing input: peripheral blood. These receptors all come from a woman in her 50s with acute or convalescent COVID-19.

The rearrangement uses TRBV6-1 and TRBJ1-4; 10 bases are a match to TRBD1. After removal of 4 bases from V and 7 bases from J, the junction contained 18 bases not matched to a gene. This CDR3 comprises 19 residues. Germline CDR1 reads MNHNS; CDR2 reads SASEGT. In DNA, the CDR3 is TGTGCCAGCAGTGGGGCGCTAGACAGGGGGCCGGGGAGGGGTGAAAAACTGTTTTTT. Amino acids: CASSGALDRGPGRGEKLFF.

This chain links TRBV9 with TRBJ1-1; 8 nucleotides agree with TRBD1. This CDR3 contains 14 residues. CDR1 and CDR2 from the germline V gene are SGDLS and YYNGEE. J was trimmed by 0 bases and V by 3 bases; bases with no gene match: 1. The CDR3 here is CASSETGVNTEAFF. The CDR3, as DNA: TGTGCCAGCAGCGAGACAGGGGTGAACACTGAAGCTTTCTTT.

The CDR3 reads CASSSTSGTSTDTQYF. The DNA for the CDR3 is TGTGCCAGCAGCTCCACTAGCGGGACTAGCACAGATACGCAGTATTTT. The chain carries TRBV7-9 and TRBJ2-3; 10 positions match TRBD2. CDR3 size: 16 residues. With 4 bases clipped from V and 0 bases from J, the junction kept 4 bases outside the gene matches. Germline CDR1 SEHNR, CDR2 FQNEAQ (reference sequence). Filled out from reference TRBV7-9 and TRBJ2-3, the complete variable domain reads DTGVSQNPRHKITKRGQNVTFRCDPISEHNRLYWYRQTLGQGPEFLTYFQNEAQLEKSRLLSDRFSAERPKGSFSTLEIQRTEQGDSAMYLCASSSTSGTSTDTQYFGPGTRLTVL.

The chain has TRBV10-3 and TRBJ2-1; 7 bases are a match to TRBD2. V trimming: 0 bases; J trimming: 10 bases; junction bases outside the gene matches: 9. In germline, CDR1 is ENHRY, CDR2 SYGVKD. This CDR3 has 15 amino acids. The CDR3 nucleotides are TGTGCCATCAGTGAGTCGGTTGCGGGAGCAAGGGAGCAGTTCTTC. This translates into CAISESVAGAREQFF.

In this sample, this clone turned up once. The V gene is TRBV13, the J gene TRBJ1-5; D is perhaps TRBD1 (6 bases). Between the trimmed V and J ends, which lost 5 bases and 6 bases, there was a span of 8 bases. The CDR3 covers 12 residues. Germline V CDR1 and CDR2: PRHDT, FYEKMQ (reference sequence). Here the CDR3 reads CASSVRGQPQHF. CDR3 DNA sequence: TGTGCCAGCAGCGTCAGGGGTCAGCCCCAGCATTTT.

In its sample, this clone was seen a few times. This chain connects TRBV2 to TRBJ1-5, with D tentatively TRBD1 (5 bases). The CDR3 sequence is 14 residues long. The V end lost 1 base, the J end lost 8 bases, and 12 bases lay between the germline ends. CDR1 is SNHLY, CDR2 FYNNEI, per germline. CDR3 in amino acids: CASSEEARVKPQHF. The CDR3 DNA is TGTGCCAGCAGTGAAGAGGCCAGGGTGAAGCCCCAGCATTTT.

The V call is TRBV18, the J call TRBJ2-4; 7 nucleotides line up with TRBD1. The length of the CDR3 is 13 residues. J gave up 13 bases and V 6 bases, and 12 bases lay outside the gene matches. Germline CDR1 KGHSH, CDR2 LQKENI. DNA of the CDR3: TGTGCCAGCTCCCCAGGACAGGCCGCTAGACAGTACTTC. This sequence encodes CASSPGQAARQYF.

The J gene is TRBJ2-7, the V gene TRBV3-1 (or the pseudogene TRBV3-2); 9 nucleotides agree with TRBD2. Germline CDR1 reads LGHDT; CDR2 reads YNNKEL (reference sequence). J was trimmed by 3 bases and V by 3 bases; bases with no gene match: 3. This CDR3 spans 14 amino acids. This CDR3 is CASSHGGRDYEQYF. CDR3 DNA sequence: TGTGCCAGCAGCCACGGCGGGAGGGACTACGAGCAGTACTTC.

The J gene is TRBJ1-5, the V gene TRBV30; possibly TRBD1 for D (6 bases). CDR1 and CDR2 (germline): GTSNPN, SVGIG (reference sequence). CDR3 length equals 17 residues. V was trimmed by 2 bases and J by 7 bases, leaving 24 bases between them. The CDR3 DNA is TGTGCCTGGAGTTCATGGACCCGGGACACCATGAGACAGCCCCAGCATTTT. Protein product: CAWSSWTRDTMRQPQHF.

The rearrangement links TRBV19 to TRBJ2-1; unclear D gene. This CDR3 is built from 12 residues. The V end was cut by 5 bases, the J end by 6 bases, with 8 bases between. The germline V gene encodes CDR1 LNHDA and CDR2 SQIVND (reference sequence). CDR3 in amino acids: CASSPQSNEQFF. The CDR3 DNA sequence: TGTGCCAGTAGTCCCCAATCCAATGAGCAGTTCTTC.

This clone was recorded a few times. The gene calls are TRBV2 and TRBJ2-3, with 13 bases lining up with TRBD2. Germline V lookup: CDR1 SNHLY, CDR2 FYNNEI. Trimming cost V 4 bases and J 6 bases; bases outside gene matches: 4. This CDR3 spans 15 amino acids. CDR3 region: CASSGTSGRRDTQYF. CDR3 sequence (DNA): TGTGCCAGCAGTGGGACTAGCGGGAGAAGGGATACGCAGTATTTT.

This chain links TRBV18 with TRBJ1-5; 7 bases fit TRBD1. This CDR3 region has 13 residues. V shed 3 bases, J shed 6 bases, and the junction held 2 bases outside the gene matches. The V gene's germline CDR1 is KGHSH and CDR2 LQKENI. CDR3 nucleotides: TGTGCCAGCTCACCTGACAGGGCTCAGCCCCAGCATTTT. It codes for CASSPDRAQPQHF.

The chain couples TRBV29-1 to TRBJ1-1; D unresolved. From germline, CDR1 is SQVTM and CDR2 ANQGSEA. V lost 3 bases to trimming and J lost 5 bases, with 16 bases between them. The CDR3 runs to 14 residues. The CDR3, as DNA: TGCAGCGTTGACACCGGGATCCTTGTAACTGAAGCTTTCTTT. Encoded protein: CSVDTGILVTEAFF.

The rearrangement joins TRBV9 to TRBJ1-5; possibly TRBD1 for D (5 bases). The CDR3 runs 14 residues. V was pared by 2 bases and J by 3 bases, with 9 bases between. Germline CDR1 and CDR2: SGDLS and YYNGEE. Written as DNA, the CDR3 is TGTGCCAGCAGCGTGGGGGGTCTCAATCAGCCCCAGCATTTT. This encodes CASSVGGLNQPQHF. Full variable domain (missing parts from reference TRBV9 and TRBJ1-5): DSGVTQTPKHLITATGQRVTLRCSPRSGDLSVYWYQQSLDQGLQFLIQYYNGEERAKGNILERFSAQQFPDLHSELNLSSLELGDSALYFCASSVGGLNQPQHFGDGTRLSIL.

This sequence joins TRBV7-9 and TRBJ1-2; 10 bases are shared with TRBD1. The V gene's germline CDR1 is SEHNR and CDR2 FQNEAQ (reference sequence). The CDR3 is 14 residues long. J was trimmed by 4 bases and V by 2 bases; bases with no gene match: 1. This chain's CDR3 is CASSLWDRGYGYTF. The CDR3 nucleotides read TGTGCCAGCAGCTTATGGGACAGGGGCTATGGCTACACCTTC.

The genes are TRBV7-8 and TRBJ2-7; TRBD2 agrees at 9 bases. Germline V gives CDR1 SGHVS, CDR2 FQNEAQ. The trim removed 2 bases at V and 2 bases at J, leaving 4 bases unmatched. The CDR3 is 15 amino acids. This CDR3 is CASSLSLAGTYEQYF. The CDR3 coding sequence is TGTGCCAGCAGCTTAAGCCTAGCGGGAACCTACGAGCAGTACTTC.

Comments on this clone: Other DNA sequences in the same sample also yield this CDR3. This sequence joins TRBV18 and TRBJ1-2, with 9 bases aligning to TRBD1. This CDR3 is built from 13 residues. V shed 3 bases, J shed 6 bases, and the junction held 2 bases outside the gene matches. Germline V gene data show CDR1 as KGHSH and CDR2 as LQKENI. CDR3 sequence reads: CASSPGQGDGYTF. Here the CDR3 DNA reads TGTGCCAGCTCACCGGGACAGGGTGATGGCTACACCTTC.

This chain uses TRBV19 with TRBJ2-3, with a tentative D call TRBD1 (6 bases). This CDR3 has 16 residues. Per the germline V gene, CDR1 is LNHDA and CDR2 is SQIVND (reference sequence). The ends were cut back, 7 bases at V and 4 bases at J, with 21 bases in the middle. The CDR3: CASMSRGQRSADTQYF. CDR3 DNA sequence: TGTGCCAGTATGAGCCGAGGACAGAGGTCGGCAGATACGCAGTATTTT. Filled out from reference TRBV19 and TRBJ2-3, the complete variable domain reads DGGITQSPKYLFRKEGQNVTLSCEQNLNHDAMYWYRQDPGQGLRLIYYSQIVNDFQKGDIAEGYSVSREKKESFPLTVTSAQKNPTAFYLCASMSRGQRSADTQYFGPGTRLTVL.

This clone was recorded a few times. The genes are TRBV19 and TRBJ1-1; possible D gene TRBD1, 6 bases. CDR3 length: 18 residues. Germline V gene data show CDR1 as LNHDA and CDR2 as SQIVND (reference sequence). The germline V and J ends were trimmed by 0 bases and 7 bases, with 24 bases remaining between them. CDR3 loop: CASSIDSGKLGGDYEAFF. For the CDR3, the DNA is TGTGCCAGTAGTATAGATTCGGGGAAGCTAGGGGGGGACTATGAAGCTTTCTTT.

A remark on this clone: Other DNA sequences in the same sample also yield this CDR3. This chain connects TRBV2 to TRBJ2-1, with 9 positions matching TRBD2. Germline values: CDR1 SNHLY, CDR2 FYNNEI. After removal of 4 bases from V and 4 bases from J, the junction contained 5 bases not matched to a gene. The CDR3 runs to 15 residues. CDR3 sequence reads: CASSVLAGSYNEQFF. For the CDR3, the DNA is TGTGCCAGCAGTGTCCTAGCGGGAAGTTACAATGAGCAGTTCTTC. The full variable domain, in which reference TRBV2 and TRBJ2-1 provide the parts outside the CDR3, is EPEVTQTPSHQVTQMGQEVILRCVPISNHLYFYWYRQILGQKVEFLVSFYNNEISEKSEIFDDQFSVERPDGSNFTLKIRSTKLEDSAMYFCASSVLAGSYNEQFFGPGTRLTVL.

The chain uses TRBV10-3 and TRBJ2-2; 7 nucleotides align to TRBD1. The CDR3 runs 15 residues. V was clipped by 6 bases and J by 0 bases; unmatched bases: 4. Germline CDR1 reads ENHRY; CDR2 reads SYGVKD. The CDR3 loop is CAIRPDRANTGELFF. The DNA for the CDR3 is TGTGCCATCAGGCCCGACAGGGCGAACACCGGGGAGCTGTTTTTT.

The CDR3 DNA reads as TGCAGCGTTGAAGATTTCGCTAACTATGGCTACACCTTC. Protein: CSVEDFANYGYTF. This rearrangement joins TRBV29-1 to TRBJ1-2; D unclear. The CDR3 spans 13 residues. Germline CDR1 reads SQVTM; CDR2 reads ANQGSEA. Trimming pared 0 bases from V and 0 bases from J, leaving 5 bases between.

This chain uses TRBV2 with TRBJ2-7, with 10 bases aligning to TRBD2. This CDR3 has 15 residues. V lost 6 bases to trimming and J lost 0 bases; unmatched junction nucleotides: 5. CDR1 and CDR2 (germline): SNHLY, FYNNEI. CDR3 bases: TGTGCCAGCAGCGACGCTAGCGGGAGCTCCTACGAGCAGTACTTC. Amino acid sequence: CASSDASGSSYEQYF.

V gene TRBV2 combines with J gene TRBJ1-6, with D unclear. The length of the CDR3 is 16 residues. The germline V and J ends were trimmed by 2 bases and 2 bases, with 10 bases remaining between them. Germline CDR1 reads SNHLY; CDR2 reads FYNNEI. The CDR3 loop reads CASSENGGAYNSPLHF. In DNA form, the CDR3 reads TGTGCCAGCAGTGAAAATGGAGGAGCCTATAATTCACCCCTCCACTTT.

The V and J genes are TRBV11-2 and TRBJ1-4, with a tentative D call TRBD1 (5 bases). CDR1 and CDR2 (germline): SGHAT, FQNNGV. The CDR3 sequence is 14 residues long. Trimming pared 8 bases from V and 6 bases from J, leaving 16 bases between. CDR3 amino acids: CASSVGQGDEKLFF. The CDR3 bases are TGTGCCAGCTCTGTAGGCCAAGGGGATGAAAAACTGTTTTTT.

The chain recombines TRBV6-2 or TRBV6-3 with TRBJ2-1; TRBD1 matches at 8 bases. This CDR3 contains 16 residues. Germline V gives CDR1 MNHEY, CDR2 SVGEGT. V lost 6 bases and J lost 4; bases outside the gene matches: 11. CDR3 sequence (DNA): TGTGCCAGCAGCGACTACCAAGGGACAGGATACAATGAGCAGTTCTTC. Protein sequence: CASSDYQGTGYNEQFF.

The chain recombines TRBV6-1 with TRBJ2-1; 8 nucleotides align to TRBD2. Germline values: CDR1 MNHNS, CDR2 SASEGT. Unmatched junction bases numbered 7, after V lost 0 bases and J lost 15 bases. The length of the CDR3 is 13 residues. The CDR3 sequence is CASSEANAGGGFF. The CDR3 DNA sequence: TGTGCCAGCAGTGAAGCGAATGCGGGAGGTGGGTTCTTC.